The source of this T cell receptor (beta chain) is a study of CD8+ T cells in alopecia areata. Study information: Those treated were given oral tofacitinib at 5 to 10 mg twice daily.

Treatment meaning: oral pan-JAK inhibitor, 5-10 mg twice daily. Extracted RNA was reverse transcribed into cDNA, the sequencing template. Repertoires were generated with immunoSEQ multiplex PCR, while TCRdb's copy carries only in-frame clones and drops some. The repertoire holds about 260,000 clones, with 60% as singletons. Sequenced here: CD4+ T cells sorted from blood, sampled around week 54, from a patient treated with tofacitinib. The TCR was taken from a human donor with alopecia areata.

The CDR3 sequence is CASSVGPISNEQYF. DNA of the CDR3: TGTGCCAGCAGCGTAGGGCCCATTTCGAACGAGCAGTACTTC. This chain connects TRBV9 to TRBJ2-7; D not resolved. V lost 0 bases and J lost 5, with 12 bases in between. Germline values: CDR1 SGDLS, CDR2 YYNGEE. This CDR3 has 14 residues.